A selection of T cell receptor beta chains follows, all from one sample in a study of T cell changes during pregnancy in multiple sclerosis. The repertoire was sequenced with immunoSEQ multiplex PCR; TCRdb's copy has only in-frame clones and lacks some. The table includes about 120,000 clones, 92% detected once. The starting material was peripheral blood, obtained in the third trimester of pregnancy. The receptors come from a female donor with multiple sclerosis, enrolled in a pregnancy study. The conserved cysteine and the conserved F or W are not part of the CDR3 here. A clone size is listed for some rows: how often the clone was seen (once, few, many), or a class if it is expanded.

V: TRBV7-9
size: .
J: TRBJ2-4
CDR3: ASSATGGHIQY

V: TRBV9
size: .
J: TRBJ2-1
CDR3: ASSLGQGVNEQF

V: TRBV5-1
size: .
J: TRBJ2-7
CDR3: ASSLGDRGPLPFYEQY

V: TRBV18
size: .
J: TRBJ1-3
CDR3: ASSYGRTTIY

V: TRBV6-6
size: .
J: TRBJ1-1
CDR3: ASSLWTGGNTEAF

V: TRBV13
size: .
J: TRBJ2-7
CDR3: ASSQGGGAYEQY

V: TRBV15
size: .
J: TRBJ2-5
CDR3: ATSSRLGAETQY

V: TRBV5-1
size: .
J: TRBJ1-4
CDR3: ASSPYPGVTNEKLF

V: TRBV29-1
size: .
J: TRBJ2-1
CDR3: SVDPSGPDEQF

V: TRBV14
size: .
J: TRBJ1-1
CDR3: ASSPTLGGRTEAF

V: TRBV9
size: .
J: TRBJ2-2
CDR3: ASSATSGRGVGELF

V: TRBV19
size: once
J: TRBJ1-1
CDR3: ASSRSNTEAF

V: TRBV2
size: .
J: TRBJ2-6
CDR3: ASRGPGLNSGANVLT

V: TRBV5-1
size: .
J: TRBJ1-2
CDR3: ASSPRGATGTGYGYT

V: TRBV5-1
size: once
J: TRBJ2-7
CDR3: ASSWALGSSYEQY

V: TRBV4-2
size: .
J: TRBJ2-3
CDR3: ASSTSGIGGGKDTQY

V: TRBV6-6
size: .
J: TRBJ2-2
CDR3: ASKNFGDTGELF

V: TRBV28
size: .
J: TRBJ1-5
CDR3: ASSSTPAYQPQH

V: TRBV15
size: .
J: TRBJ2-7
CDR3: ATSRDPGGYEQY

V: TRBV6-5
size: .
J: TRBJ1-1
CDR3: ASSYAGGGTEAF

V: TRBV19
size: .
J: TRBJ2-7
CDR3: ASSPSSGFSYEQY

V: TRBV19
size: .
J: TRBJ1-5
CDR3: ASSIGGFGTGYQPQH

V: TRBV6-5
size: .
J: TRBJ2-7
CDR3: ASSFTPGQGVGEQY

V: TRBV18
size: .
J: TRBJ2-1
CDR3: ASSPLGNRENEQF

V: TRBV27
size: .
J: TRBJ2-1
CDR3: ASSLAGVRRNEQF

V: TRBV7-9
size: .
J: TRBJ2-3
CDR3: ASSRLAGGQADTQY

V: TRBV9
size: .
J: TRBJ2-1
CDR3: ASSFGLAGAEEQF

V: TRBV6-5
size: few
J: TRBJ1-2
CDR3: ASSTTDRVIGYT

V: TRBV9
size: .
J: TRBJ1-1
CDR3: ASSVGTANTEAF

V: TRBV7-3
size: .
J: TRBJ2-1
CDR3: ASSIWEGHNEQF

V: TRBV19
size: once
J: TRBJ2-1
CDR3: ASTLAGARHEQF